This T cell receptor beta chain was captured in a study of blood T cell repertoires in COVID-19. Study summary: The United States, Italy and Spain provided the acute and convalescent COVID-19 samples. Nucleic acid was either cDNA or gDNA, and it came from T cells, B-cell-depleted T cells, or PBMCs.

Original processing notes: Quantification of nucleated cells was approximated via reference gene primer amplification. Assay: immunoSEQ multiplex PCR; the TCRdb copy retains only in-frame clones and omits some. V and J calls and clone size come straight from that table; D and trimming were deduced from the DNA. Of roughly 180,000 clones listed, about 78% are singletons. Germline values: CDR1 MNHEY, CDR2 SMNVEV (reference sequence). V lost 2 bases and J 6 bases, leaving 16 bases between the germline ends. This CDR3 has 15 amino acids. This chain uses TRBV27 with TRBJ1-2, with D perhaps matching TRBD1 (5 bases). Sequencing was done on a sample of peripheral blood. The TCR originated in a woman between 45 and 65 years old with active or convalescent COVID-19. The chain's CDR3 is CASSLKPQGTDGYTF. CDR3 DNA: TGTGCCAGCAGTTTAAAACCTCAGGGCACTGATGGCTACACCTTC.